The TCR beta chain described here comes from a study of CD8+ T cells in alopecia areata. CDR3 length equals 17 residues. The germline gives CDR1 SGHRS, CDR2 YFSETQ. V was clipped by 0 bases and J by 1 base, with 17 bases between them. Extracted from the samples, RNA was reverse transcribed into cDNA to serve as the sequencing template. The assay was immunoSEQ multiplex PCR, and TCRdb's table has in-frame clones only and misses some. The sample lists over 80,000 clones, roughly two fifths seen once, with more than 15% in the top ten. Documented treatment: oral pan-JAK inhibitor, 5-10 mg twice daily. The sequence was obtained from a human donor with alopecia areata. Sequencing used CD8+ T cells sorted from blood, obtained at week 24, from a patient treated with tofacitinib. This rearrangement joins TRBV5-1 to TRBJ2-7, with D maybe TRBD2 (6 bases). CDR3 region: CASSLAFGREMSYEQYF. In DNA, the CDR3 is TGCGCCAGCAGCTTGGCCTTCGGCCGGGAGATGTCCTACGAGCAGTACTTC.